A single sample gave rise to the 4 T cell receptor beta chains below, sequenced in a study of OX40 agonist ivuxolimab in advanced cancers. Clones were sequenced by immunoSEQ multiplex PCR, and TCRdb holds only the in-frame ones, with some missing. There are tens of thousands of clones in the sample; over 80% occur only once, and 21% lies in the top ten. The sequencing here drew on CD4+ or CD8+ T cells sorted from blood, taken in a trial of the OX40 agonist ivuxolimab. The source of these receptors is an adult with an advanced solid tumor such as melanoma, head and neck, liver or kidney cancer.

This chain uses TRBV15 with TRBJ1-6; D call uncertain. Trimming took 1 base from V and 8 from J, leaving 12 bases between them. Germline assignment: CDR1 LNHNV and CDR2 YYDKDF (reference sequence). The CDR3 totals 15 residues. The DNA of the CDR3 is TGTGCCACCAGCAGAGTCCTGGGTTCGGATTCACCCCTCCACTTT. Translated, it gives CATSRVLGSDSPLHF.

The chain combines TRBV28 with TRBJ2-2; 10 bases map to TRBD2. The CDR3 has 16 amino acids. Per germline, CDR1 MDHEN and CDR2 SYDVKM. V was pared by 3 bases and J by 6 bases, with 7 bases of the junction left unmatched. The CDR3 region is CASSFHRLAGAGELFF. DNA of the CDR3: TGTGCCAGCAGTTTCCACAGGCTAGCGGGGGCCGGGGAGCTGTTTTTT.

This clone was observed once. The chain employs TRBV6-6 and TRBJ1-5; 7 positions match TRBD1. The CDR3 is 14 residues long. The V and J ends lost 10 bases and 2 bases, in that order; junction bases with no gene match: 8. The germline V gene encodes CDR1 MNHNY and CDR2 SVGAGI (reference sequence). In nucleotides, the CDR3 is TGTGCCACCGCGACAGGGAACGGCAATCAGCCCCAGCATTTT. This codes for CATATGNGNQPQHF.

This chain links TRBV6-4 with TRBJ2-3; D possibly uses TRBD1 or TRBD2 (5 bases each). Germline loops: CDR1 MRHNA, CDR2 SNTAGT. The CDR3 extends over 15 amino acids. V was pared by 3 bases and J by 3 bases, with 13 bases between. DNA of the CDR3: TGTGCCAGCAGTGAGGGTCTGGGGGAGACAGATACGCAGTATTTT. This translates into CASSEGLGETDTQYF.